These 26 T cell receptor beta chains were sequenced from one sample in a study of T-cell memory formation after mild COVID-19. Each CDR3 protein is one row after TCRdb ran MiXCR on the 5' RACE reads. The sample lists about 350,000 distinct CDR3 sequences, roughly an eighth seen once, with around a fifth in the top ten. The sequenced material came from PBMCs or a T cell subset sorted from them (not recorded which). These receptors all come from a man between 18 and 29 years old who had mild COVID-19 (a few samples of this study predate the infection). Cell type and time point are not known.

The CDR3 here is CSASGQSSYNEQFF. CDR3 sequence (DNA): TGCAGTGCTAGCGGGCAGAGCTCCTACAATGAGCAGTTCTTC. J is TRBJ2-1 and V is TRBV20-1; D gene unclear. The germline V gene encodes CDR1 DFQATT and CDR2 SNEGSKA (reference sequence). This CDR3 is 14 amino acids long. V gave up 3 bases and J gave up 0 bases, with 9 bases separating them.

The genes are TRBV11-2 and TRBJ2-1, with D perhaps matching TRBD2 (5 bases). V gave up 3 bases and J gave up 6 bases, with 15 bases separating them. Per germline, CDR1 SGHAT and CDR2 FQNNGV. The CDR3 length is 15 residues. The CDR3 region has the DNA TGTGCCAGCAGCTTTGGGCCCCTCGGAGGCAATGAGCAGTTCTTC. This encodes CASSFGPLGGNEQFF.

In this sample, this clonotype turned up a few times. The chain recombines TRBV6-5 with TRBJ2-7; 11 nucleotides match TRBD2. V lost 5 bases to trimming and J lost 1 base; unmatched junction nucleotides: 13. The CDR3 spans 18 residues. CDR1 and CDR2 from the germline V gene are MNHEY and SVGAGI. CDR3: CASSRGYSGGAGSYEQYV. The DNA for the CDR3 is TGTGCCAGCAGTCGAGGTTATAGCGGGGGGGCCGGGTCCTACGAGCAGTACGTC.

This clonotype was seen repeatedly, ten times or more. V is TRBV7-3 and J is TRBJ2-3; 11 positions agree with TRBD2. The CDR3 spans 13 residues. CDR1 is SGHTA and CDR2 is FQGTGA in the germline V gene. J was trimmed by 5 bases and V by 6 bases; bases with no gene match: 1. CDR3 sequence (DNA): TGTGCCAGCAGTACTAGCGGGGGAGATACGCAGTATTTT. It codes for CASSTSGGDTQYF.

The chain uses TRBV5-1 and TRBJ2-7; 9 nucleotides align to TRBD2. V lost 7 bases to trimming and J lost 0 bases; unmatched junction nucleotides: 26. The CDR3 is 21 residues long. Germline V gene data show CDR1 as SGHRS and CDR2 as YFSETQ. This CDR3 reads CASSLRQGGTSLRRSSYEQYF. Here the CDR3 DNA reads TGCGCCAGCTCCCTAAGACAGGGAGGGACTAGCCTTCGTAGGAGCTCCTACGAGCAGTACTTC.

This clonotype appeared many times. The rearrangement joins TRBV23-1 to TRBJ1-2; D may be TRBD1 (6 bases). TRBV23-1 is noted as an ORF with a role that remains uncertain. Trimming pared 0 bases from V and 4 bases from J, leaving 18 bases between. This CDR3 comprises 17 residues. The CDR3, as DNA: TGCGCCAGCAGTCAATCGGGGCCGGAGGACAGCCTCTATGGCTACACCTTC. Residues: CASSQSGPEDSLYGYTF.

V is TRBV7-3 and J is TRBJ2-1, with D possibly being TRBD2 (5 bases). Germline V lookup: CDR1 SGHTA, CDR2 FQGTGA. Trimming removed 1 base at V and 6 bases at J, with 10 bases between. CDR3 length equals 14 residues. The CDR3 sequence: CASSLMGATNEQFF. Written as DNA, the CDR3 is TGTGCCAGCAGCTTAATGGGAGCTACCAATGAGCAGTTCTTC.

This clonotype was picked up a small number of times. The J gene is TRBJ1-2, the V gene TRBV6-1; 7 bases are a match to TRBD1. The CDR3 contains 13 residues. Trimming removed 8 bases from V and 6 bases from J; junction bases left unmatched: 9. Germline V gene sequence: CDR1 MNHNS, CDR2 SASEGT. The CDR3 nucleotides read TGTGCCAGCGGATCCTCGACAGGGAATGGCTACACCTTC. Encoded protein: CASGSSTGNGYTF.

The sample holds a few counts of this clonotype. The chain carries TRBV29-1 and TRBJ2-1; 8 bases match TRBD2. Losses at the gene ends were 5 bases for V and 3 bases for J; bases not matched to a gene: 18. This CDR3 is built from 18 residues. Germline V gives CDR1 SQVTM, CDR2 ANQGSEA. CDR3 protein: CSVFLAFSGKVNYNEQFF. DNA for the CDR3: TGCAGCGTTTTTCTTGCATTTAGCGGGAAGGTTAACTACAATGAGCAGTTCTTC.

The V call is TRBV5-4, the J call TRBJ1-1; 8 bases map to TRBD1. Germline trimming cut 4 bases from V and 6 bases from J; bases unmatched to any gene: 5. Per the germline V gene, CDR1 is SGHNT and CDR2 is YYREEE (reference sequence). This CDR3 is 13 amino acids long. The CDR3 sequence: CASSADRESEAFF. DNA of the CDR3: TGTGCCAGCAGCGCGGACAGGGAGTCTGAAGCTTTCTTT.

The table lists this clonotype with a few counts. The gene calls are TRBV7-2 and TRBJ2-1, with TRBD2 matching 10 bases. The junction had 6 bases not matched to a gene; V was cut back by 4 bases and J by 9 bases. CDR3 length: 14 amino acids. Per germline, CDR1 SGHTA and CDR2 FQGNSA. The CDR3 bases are TGTGCCAGCAGCTCTACAAGCGGGGGGGTTGAGCAGTTCTTC. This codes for CASSSTSGGVEQFF. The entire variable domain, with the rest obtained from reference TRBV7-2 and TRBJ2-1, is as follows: GAGVSQSPSNKVTEKGKDVELRCDPISGHTALYWYRQSLGQGLEFLIYFQGNSAPDKSGLPSDRFSAERTGGSVSTLTIQRTQQEDSAVYLCASSSTSGGVEQFFGPGTRLTVL.

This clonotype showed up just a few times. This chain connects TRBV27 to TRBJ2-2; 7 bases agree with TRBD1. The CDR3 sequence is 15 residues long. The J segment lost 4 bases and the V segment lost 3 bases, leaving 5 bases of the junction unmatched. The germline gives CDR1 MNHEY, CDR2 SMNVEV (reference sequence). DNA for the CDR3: TGTGCCAGCAGTTTCATAGGGGGCGTCACCGGGGAGCTGTTTTTT. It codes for CASSFIGGVTGELFF.

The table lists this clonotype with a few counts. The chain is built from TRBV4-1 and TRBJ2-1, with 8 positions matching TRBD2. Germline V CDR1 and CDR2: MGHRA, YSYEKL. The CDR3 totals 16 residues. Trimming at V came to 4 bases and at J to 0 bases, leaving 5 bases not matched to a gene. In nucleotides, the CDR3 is TGCGCCAGCAGCCTACGGGGGGGGAGCTCCTACAATGAGCAGTTCTTC. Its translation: CASSLRGGSSYNEQFF.

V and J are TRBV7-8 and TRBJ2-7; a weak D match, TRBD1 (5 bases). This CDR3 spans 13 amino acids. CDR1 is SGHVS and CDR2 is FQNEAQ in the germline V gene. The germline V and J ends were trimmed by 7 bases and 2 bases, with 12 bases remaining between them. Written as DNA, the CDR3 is TGTGCCAGCAACCAAGGGGTGACCTACGAGCAGTACTTC. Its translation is CASNQGVTYEQYF.

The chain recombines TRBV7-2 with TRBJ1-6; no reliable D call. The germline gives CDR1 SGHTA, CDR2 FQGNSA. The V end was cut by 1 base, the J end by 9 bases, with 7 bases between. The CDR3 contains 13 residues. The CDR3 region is CASSLGPGSPLHF. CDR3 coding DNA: TGTGCCAGCAGCTTAGGGCCGGGTTCACCCCTCCACTTT. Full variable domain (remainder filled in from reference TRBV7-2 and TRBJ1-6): GAGVSQSPSNKVTEKGKDVELRCDPISGHTALYWYRQSLGQGLEFLIYFQGNSAPDKSGLPSDRFSAERTGGSVSTLTIQRTQQEDSAVYLCASSLGPGSPLHFGNGTRLTVT.

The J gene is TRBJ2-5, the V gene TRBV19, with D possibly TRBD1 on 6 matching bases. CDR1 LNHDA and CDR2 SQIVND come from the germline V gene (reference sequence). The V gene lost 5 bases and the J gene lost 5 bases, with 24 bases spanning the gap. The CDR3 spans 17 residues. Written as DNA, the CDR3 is TGTGCCAGTAGTCCCAGTCAGGGGACAACCTCCTGGGAGACCCAGTACTTC. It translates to CASSPSQGTTSWETQYF.

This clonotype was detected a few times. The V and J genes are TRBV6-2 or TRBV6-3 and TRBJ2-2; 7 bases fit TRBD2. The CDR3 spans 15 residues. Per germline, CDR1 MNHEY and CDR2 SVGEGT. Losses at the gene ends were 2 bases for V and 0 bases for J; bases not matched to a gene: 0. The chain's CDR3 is CASSYLAANTGELFF. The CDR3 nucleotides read TGTGCCAGCAGTTACCTAGCGGCGAACACCGGGGAGCTGTTTTTT.

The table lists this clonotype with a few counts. CDR3 sequence reads: CASSIGNPATGELFF. The CDR3 bases are TGTGCCAGTAGTATAGGAAACCCCGCCACCGGGGAGCTGTTTTTT. The gene calls are TRBV19 and TRBJ2-2; D is uncertain. The V gene lost 1 base and the J gene lost 4 bases, with 10 bases spanning the gap. Germline lookup yields CDR1 LNHDA and CDR2 SQIVND (reference sequence). CDR3 length equals 15 residues.

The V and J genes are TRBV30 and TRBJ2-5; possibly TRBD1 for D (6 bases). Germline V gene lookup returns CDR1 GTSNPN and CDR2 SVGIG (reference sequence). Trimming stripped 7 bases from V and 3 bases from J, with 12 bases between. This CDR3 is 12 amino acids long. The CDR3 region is CAYDRRKETQYF. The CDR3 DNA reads TGTGCCTACGACAGGCGAAAAGAGACCCAGTACTTC.

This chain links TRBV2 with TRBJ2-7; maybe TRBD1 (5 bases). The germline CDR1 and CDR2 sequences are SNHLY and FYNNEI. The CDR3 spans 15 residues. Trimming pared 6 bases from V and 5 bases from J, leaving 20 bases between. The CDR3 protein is CASSVQTKGVHEQYF. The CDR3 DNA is TGTGCCAGCAGCGTTCAAACAAAAGGGGTCCACGAGCAGTACTTC.

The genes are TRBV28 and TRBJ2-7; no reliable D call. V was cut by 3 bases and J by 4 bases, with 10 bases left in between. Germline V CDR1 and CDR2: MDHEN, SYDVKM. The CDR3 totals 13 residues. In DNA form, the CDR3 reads TGTGCCAGCAGTTTGGGCAGTACGTACGAGCAGTACGTC. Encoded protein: CASSLGSTYEQYV.

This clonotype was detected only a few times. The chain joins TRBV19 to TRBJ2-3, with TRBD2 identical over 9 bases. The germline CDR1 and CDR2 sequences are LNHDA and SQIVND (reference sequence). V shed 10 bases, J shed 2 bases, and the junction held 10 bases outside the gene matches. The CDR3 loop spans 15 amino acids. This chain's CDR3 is CATNPGGGDTDTQYF. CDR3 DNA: TGTGCCACCAACCCTGGCGGGGGGGACACAGATACGCAGTATTTT.

CDR3 in amino acids: CASSFQGHDTQYF. The CDR3 DNA is TGTGCCAGCAGCTTTCAGGGGCATGATACGCAGTATTTT. The V and J genes are TRBV5-5 and TRBJ2-3; a weak D match, TRBD1 (6 bases). This CDR3 comprises 13 residues. The germline V gene encodes CDR1 SGHKS and CDR2 YYEKEE (reference sequence). With 2 bases removed from V and 6 bases from J, the gap between germline ends came to 10 bases.

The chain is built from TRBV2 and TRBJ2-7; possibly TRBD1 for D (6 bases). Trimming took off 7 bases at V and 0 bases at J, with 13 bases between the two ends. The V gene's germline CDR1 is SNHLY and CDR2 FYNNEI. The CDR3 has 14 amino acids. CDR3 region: CASNPGQTSYEQYF. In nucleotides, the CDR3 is TGTGCCAGCAACCCCGGACAGACCTCCTACGAGCAGTACTTC.

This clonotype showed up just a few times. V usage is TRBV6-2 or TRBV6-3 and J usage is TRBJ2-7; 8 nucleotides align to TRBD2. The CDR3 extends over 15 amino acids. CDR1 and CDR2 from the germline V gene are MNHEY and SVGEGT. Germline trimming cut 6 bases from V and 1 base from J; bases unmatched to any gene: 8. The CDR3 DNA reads TGTGCCAGCAGACGTGCGGCGGGGGGTTCCTACGAGCAGTACGTC. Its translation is CASRRAAGGSYEQYV.

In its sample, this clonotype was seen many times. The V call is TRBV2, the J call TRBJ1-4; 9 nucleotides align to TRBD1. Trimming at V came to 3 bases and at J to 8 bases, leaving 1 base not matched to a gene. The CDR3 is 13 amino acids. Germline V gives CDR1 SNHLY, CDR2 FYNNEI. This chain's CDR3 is CASSDGTGEKLFF. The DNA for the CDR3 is TGTGCCAGCAGTGACGGGACAGGGGAAAAACTGTTTTTT. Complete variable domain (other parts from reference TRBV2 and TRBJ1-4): EPEVTQTPSHQVTQMGQEVILRCVPISNHLYFYWYRQILGQKVEFLVSFYNNEISEKSEIFDDQFSVERPDGSNFTLKIRSTKLEDSAMYFCASSDGTGEKLFFGSGTQLSVL.